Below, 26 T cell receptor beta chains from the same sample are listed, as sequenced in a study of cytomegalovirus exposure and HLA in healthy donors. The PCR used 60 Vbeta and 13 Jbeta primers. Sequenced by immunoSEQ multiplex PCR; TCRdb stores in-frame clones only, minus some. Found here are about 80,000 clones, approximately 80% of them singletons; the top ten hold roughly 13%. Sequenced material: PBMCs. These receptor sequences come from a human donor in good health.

CDR3 sequence (DNA): TGTGCCAGCAGTGAGCAGCGATCCTACAATGAGCAGTTCTTC. This encodes CASSEQRSYNEQFF. The chain links TRBV2 to TRBJ2-1; D ambiguous. V was trimmed by 3 bases and J by 1 base, leaving 7 bases between them. This CDR3 is 14 amino acids long. CDR1 and CDR2 (germline): SNHLY, FYNNEI.

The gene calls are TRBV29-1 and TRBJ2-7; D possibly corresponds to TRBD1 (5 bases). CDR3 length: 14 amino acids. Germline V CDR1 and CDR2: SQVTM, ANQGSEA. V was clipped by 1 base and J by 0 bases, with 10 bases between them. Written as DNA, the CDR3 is TGCAGCGTTGAAGGGGGCGAAAGCTCCTACGAGCAGTACTTC. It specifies CSVEGGESSYEQYF.

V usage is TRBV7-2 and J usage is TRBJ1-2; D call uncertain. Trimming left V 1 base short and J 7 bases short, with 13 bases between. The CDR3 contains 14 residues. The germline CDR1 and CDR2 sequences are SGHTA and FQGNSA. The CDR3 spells CASSLVFTDGGYTF. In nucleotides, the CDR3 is TGTGCCAGCAGCTTAGTTTTTACAGACGGTGGCTACACCTTC.

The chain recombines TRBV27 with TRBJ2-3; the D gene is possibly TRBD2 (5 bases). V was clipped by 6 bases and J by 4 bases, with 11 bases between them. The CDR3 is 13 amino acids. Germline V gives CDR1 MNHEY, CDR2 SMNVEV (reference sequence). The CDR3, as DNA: TGTGCCAGCAGGGGGAGTTGGGCAGATACGCAGTATTTT. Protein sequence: CASRGSWADTQYF.

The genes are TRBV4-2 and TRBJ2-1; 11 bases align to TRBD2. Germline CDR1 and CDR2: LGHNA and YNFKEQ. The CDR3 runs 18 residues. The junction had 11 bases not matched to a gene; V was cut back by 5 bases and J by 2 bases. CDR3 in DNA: TGTGCCAGCAGCAACGCGTTCGGTAGCGGGGGGGCCTACAATGAGCAGTTCTTC. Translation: CASSNAFGSGGAYNEQFF.

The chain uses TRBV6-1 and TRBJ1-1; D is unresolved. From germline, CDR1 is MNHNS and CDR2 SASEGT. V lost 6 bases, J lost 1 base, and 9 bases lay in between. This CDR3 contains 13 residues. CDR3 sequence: CASSFQENTEAFF. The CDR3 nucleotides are TGTGCCAGCAGCTTTCAGGAGAACACTGAAGCTTTCTTT.

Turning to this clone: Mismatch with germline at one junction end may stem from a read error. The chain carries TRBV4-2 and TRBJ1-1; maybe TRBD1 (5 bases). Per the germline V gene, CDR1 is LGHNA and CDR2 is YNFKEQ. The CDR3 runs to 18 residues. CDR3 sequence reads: CASTQEGPEGGSNTEAFF. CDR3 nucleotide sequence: TGTGCCAGCACCCAAGAGGGGCCCGAGGGAGGGTCGAACACTGAAGCTTTCTTT.

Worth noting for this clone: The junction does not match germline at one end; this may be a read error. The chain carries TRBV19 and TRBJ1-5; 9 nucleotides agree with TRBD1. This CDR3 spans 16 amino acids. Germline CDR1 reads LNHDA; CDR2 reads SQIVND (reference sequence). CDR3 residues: CASSSRQGVSNQPQNF. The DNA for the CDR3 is TGTGCCAGTAGTAGCCGACAGGGGGTAAGCAATCAGCCCCAGAATTTT.

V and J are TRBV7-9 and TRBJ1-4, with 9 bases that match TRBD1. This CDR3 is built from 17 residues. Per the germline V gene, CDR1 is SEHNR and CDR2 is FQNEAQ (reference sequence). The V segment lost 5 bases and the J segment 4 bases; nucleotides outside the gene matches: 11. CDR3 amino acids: CASSLPSVDRGNEKLFF. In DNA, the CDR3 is TGTGCCAGCAGCCTCCCCTCGGTGGACAGGGGTAATGAAAAACTGTTTTTT.

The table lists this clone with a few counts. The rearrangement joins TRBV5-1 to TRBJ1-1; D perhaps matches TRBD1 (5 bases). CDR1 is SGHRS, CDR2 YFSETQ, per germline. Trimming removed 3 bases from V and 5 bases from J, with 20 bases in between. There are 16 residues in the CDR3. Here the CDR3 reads CASSYHRSDGGTEAFF. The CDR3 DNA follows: TGCGCCAGCAGCTACCACAGGAGTGACGGAGGGACTGAAGCTTTCTTT.

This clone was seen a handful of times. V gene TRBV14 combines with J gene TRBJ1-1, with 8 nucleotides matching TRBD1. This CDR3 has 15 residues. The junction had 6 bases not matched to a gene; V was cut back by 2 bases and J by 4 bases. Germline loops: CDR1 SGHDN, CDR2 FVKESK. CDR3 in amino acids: CASSQYRGGGTEAFF. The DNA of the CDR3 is TGTGCCAGCAGCCAATACAGGGGGGGTGGCACTGAAGCTTTCTTT.

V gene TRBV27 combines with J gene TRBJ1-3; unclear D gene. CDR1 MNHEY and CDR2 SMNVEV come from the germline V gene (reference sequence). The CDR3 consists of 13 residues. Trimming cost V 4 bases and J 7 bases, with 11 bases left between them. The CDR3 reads CASSSFDGNTIYF. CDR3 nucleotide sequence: TGTGCCAGCAGTTCATTCGACGGGAACACCATATATTTT.

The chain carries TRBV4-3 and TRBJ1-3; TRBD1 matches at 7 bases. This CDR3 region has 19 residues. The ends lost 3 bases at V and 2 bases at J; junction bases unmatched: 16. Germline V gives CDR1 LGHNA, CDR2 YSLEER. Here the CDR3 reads CASSQDIRDRISTGNTIYF. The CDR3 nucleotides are TGCGCCAGCAGCCAGGACATCCGGGACAGAATATCAACTGGAAACACCATATATTTT.

The CDR3 region has the DNA TGCAGTGTGGACAGGGGGTTAAATGAGCAGTTCTTC. Translating gives CSVDRGLNEQFF. The chain carries TRBV29-1 and TRBJ2-1; 10 nucleotides align to TRBD1. This CDR3 contains 12 residues. Germline V gives CDR1 SQVTM, CDR2 ANQGSEA.

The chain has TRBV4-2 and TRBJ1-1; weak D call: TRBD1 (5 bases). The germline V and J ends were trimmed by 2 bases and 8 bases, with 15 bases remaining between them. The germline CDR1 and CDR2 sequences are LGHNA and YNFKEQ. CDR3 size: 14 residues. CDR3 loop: CASSQRGVGGEAFF. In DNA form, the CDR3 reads TGTGCCAGCAGCCAACGCGGCGTCGGGGGAGAAGCTTTCTTT.

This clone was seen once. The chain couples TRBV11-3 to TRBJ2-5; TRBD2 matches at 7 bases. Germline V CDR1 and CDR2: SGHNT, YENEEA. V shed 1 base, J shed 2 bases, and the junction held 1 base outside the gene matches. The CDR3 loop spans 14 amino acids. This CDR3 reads CASSLGGGQETQYF. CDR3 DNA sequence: TGTGCCAGCAGCTTAGGGGGGGGACAAGAGACCCAGTACTTC.

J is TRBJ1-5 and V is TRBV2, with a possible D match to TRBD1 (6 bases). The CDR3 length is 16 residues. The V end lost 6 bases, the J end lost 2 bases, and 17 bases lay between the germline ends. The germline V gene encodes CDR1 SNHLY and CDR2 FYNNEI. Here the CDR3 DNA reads TGTGCCAGCAGGGGAATACAGGGATCGGGCAATCAGCCCCAGCATTTT. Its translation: CASRGIQGSGNQPQHF.

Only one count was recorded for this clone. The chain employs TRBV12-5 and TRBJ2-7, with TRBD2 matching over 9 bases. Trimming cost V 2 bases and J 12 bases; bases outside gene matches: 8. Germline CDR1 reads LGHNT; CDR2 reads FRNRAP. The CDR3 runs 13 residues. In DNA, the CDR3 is TGTGCTAGTGGTTTGTCTAGCGGGGCCCGTGGGTACTTC. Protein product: CASGLSSGARGYF.

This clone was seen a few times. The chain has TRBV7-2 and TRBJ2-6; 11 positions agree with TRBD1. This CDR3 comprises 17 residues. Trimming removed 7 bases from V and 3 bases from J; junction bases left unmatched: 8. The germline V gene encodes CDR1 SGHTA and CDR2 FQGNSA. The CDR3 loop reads CASTRTGGAFGANVLTF. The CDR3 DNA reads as TGTGCCAGCACCCGGACAGGGGGCGCGTTTGGGGCCAACGTCCTGACTTTC.

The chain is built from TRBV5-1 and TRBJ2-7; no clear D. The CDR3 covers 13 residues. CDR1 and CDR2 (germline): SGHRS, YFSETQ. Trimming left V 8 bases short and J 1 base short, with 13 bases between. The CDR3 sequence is CASTIPGSYEQYF. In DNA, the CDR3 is TGCGCCAGTACAATCCCGGGTTCCTACGAGCAGTACTTC.

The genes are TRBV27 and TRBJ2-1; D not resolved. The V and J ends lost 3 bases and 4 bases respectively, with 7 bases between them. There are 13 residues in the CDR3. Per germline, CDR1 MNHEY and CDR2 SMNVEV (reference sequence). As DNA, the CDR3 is TGTGCCAGCAGTTTTACCCAGTACAATGAGCAGTTCTTC. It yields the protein CASSFTQYNEQFF.

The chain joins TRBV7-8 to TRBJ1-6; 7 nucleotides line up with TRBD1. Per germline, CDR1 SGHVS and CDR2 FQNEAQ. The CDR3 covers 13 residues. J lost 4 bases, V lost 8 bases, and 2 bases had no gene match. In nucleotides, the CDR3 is TGTGCCAGCGGGGACAGTTATAATTCACCCCTCCACTTT. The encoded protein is CASGDSYNSPLHF.

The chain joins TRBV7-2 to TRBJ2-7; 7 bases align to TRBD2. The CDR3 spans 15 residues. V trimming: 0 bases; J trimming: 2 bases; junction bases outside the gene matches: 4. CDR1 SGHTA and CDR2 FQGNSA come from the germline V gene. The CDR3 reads CASSLASSGTYEQYF. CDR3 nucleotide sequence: TGTGCCAGCAGCTTAGCGTCTAGCGGCACCTACGAGCAGTACTTC.

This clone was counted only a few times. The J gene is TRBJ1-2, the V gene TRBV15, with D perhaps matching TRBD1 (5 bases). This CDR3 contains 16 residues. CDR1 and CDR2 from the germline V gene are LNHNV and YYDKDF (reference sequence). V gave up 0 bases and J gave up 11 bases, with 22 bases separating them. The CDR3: CATSRDLWGDDVGYTF. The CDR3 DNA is TGTGCCACCAGCAGAGATTTGTGGGGCGACGATGTAGGATACACCTTC. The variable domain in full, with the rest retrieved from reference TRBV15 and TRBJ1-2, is DAMVIQNPRYQVTQFGKPVTLSCSQTLNHNVMYWYQQKSSQAPKLLFHYYDKDFNNEADTPDNFQSRRPNTSFCFLDIRSPGLGDTAMYLCATSRDLWGDDVGYTFGSGTRLTVV.

The CDR3 is CASRPGLAGGIQETQYF. The CDR3 bases are TGTGCCAGCAGACCGGGACTAGCGGGGGGGATACAAGAGACCCAGTACTTC. The chain links TRBV5-4 to TRBJ2-5; TRBD2 aligns across 16 bases. Germline assignment: CDR1 SGHNT and CDR2 YYREEE (reference sequence). V trimming: 5 bases; J trimming: 2 bases; junction bases outside the gene matches: 6. There are 17 residues in the CDR3.

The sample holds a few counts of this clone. CDR3 bases: TGTGCCAGCACCCCCAAATACGGGACAGGGAAGATTGGGGCCAACGTCCTGACTTTC. It codes for CASTPKYGTGKIGANVLTF. The V and J genes are TRBV11-1 and TRBJ2-6, with 9 nucleotides matching TRBD1. Unmatched junction bases numbered 16, after V lost 7 bases and J lost 3 bases. Germline-derived CDR1 and CDR2 are SGHAT and FQDESV (reference sequence). The length of the CDR3 is 19 residues.